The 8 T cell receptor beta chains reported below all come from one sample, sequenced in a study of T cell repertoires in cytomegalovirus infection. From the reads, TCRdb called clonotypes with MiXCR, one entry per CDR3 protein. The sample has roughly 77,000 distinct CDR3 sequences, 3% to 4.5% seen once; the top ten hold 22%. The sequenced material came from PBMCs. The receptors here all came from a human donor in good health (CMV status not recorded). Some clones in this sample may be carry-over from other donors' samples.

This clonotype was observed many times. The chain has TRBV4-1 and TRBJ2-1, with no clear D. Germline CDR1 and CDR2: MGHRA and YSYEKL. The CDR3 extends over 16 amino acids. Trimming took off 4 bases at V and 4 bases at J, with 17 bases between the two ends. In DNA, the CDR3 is TGCGCCAGCAGCCCACCAGGACGCCCCGAGTACAATGAGCAGTTCTTC. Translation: CASSPPGRPEYNEQFF.

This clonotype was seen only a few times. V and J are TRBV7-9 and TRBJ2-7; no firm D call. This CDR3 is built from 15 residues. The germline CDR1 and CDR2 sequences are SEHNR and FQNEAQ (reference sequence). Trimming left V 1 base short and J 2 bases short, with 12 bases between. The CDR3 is CASSLEVFETYEQYF. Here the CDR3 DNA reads TGTGCCAGCAGCTTAGAGGTTTTTGAAACCTACGAGCAGTACTTC.

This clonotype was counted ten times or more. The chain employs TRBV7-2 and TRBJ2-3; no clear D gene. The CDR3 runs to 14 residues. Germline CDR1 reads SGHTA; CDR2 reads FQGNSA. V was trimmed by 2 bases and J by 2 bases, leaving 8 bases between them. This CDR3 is CASSLKHNTDTQYF. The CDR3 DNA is TGTGCCAGCAGCTTAAAACACAACACAGATACGCAGTATTTT.

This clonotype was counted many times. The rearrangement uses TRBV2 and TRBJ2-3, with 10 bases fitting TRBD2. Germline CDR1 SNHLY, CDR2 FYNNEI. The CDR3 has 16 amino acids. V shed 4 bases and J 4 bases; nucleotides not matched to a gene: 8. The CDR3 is CASSVKASGGADTQYF. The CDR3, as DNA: TGTGCCAGCAGTGTGAAAGCTAGCGGGGGCGCAGATACGCAGTATTTT.

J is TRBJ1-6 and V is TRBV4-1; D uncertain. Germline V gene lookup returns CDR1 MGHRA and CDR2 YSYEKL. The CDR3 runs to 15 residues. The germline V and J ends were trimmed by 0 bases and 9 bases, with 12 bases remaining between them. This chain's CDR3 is CASSQDGNGRSPLHF. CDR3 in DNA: TGCGCCAGCAGCCAAGATGGGAACGGTCGTTCACCCCTCCACTTT.

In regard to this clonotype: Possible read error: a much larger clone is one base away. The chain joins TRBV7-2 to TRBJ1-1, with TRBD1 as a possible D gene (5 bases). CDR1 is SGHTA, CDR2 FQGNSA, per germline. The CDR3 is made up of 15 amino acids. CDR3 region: CASSVSSQGTREALF. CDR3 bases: TGTGCCAGCAGCGTTTCTAGTCAGGGCACGAGGGAAGCTCTCTTT.

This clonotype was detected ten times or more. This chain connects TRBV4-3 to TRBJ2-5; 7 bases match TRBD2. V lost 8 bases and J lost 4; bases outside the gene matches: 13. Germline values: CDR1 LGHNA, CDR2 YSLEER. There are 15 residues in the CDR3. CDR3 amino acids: CASVLFCGSLETQYF. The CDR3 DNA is TGCGCCAGCGTCCTCTTTTGCGGGAGTCTAGAGACCCAGTACTTC.

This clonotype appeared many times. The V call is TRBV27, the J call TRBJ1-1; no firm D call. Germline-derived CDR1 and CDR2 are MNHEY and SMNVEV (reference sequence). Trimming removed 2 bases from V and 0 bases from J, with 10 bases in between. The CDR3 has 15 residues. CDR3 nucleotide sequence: TGTGCCAGCAGTTTAGGTCCAGCAATGAACACTGAAGCTTTCTTT. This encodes CASSLGPAMNTEAFF.